Shown below are 9 T cell receptor beta chains from a single sample sequenced in a study of T cells in Graves' hyperthyroidism and ophthalmopathy. TCR beta CDR3 regions were amplified from RNA. In the first-round RT-PCR of the TCR CDR3, the HTBI primer set was used. TCRdb re-called the multiplex PCR reads through MiXCR, storing one row per CDR3 protein. The repertoire holds about 560,000 distinct CDR3 sequences, with roughly 46% as singletons. Material for sequencing was peripheral blood or thyroid tissue (not recorded which). These receptors were taken from a woman aged 18-29 years with Graves' hyperthyroidism.

As to this clonotype: This may be a read error: a much more frequent sequence differs by one nucleotide. The chain uses TRBV29-1 and TRBJ1-2; possible D gene TRBD1, 6 bases. The CDR3 length is 15 residues. Trimming left V 7 bases short and J 2 bases short, with 20 bases between. Germline V lookup: CDR1 SQVTM, CDR2 ANQGSEA. The chain's CDR3 is CSARQAITTNYGYTF. In DNA, the CDR3 is TGCAGCGCCAGACAGGCCATAACTACCAACTATGGCTACACCTTC.

This clonotype has just a few counts. This rearrangement joins TRBV20-1 to TRBJ2-7; a possible D gene is TRBD2 (6 bases). CDR3 length equals 13 residues. V shed 3 bases and J shed 0 bases, with 9 bases lying between them. Germline-derived CDR1 and CDR2 are DFQATT and SNEGSKA (reference sequence). The CDR3 is CSARLASSYEQYF. The CDR3 DNA sequence: TGCAGTGCTAGGCTAGCGAGCTCCTACGAGCAGTACTTC.

This clonotype was observed at least ten times. The chain carries TRBV2 and TRBJ1-2; D gene ambiguous. The germline V and J ends were trimmed by 4 bases and 2 bases, with 5 bases remaining between them. In germline, CDR1 is SNHLY, CDR2 FYNNEI. There are 12 residues in the CDR3. Here the CDR3 reads CASSVGNYGYTF. The DNA of the CDR3 is TGTGCCAGCAGTGTAGGGAACTATGGCTACACCTTC.

This clonotype was counted at least ten times. V usage is TRBV2 and J usage is TRBJ1-2, with a weak D call TRBD1 (5 bases). Germline values: CDR1 SNHLY, CDR2 FYNNEI. This CDR3 spans 12 amino acids. V dropped 7 bases and J dropped 4 bases, with 10 bases sitting between them. CDR3 loop: CASKPGSYGYTF. CDR3 bases: TGTGCCAGCAAACCAGGGAGCTATGGCTACACCTTC.

This clonotype was seen a few times. The CDR3 loop reads CATSRDRGLAGPYEQYF. The CDR3 coding sequence is TGTGCCACCAGCAGAGATCGGGGACTAGCGGGACCCTACGAGCAGTACTTC. V is TRBV15 and J is TRBJ2-7; the match to TRBD2 covers 13 bases. V gave up 0 bases and J gave up 2 bases; unmatched junction bases: 4. Germline CDR1 and CDR2: LNHNV and YYDKDF (reference sequence). The CDR3 is 17 amino acids.

The J gene is TRBJ1-2, the V gene TRBV20-1; tentative D call: TRBD1 (5 bases). This CDR3 contains 10 residues. Germline V gene data show CDR1 as DFQATT and CDR2 as SNEGSKA (reference sequence). Trimming took off 3 bases at V and 8 bases at J, with 7 bases between the two ends. This chain's CDR3 is CSARGLGYTF. The CDR3 nucleotides read TGCAGTGCTAGGGGGCTCGGCTACACCTTC.

The chain recombines TRBV29-1 with TRBJ1-2, with no clear D. The CDR3 totals 11 residues. The germline V gene encodes CDR1 SQVTM and CDR2 ANQGSEA. The CDR3 loop is CSTQALYGYTF. The CDR3, as DNA: TGCAGTACCCAGGCACTCTATGGCTACACCTTC.

This clonotype has just one count. V usage is TRBV2 and J usage is TRBJ1-6; the D is unclear. This CDR3 comprises 16 residues. Germline assignment: CDR1 SNHLY and CDR2 FYNNEI. V lost 4 bases and J lost 4, with 14 bases in between. DNA of the CDR3: TGTGCCAGCAGTGCTAGTAGCGGGCTTTATAATTCACCCCTCCACTTT. It specifies CASSASSGLYNSPLHF. Together with reference TRBV2 and TRBJ1-6, the CDR3 gives the full variable domain: EPEVTQTPSHQVTQMGQEVILRCVPISNHLYFYWYRQILGQKVEFLVSFYNNEISEKSEIFDDQFSVERPDGSNFTLKIRSTKLEDSAMYFCASSASSGLYNSPLHFGNGTRLTVT.

With respect to this clonotype: This could be a read error, since a much larger clone is one nucleotide away. This chain links TRBV14 with TRBJ1-1, with unresolved D. Germline-derived CDR1 and CDR2 are SGHDN and FVKESK. CDR3 length equals 13 residues. The CDR3 nucleotides are TGTGCCAGCGGCCATGACGAGTACGAAAAAGCTTTCTTT. Its protein product is CASGHDEYEKAFF. The full variable domain, completed using reference TRBV14 and TRBJ1-1, is EAGVTQFPSHSVIEKGQTVTLRCDPISGHDNLYWYRRVMGKEIKFLLHFVKESKQDESGMPNNRFLAERTGGTYSTLKVQPAELEDSGVYFCASGHDEYEKAFFGQGTRLTVV.